This T cell receptor beta chain was captured by sequencing in a study of tumor-infiltrating lymphocytes in primary liver carcinoma. The wider study: Per sample, productive TCRbeta reads numbered roughly 3.65 to 7.5 million, similar across tissue types.

To note about this clonotype: The antigen is unknown. Sequence at one end of the junction differs from germline and may be a read error.

Overall study findings and caveats: Representation across all five tumor regions was limited to only about 8-25% of top clones. Tumor-adjacent and tumor-blood pairs shared a smaller degree of overlap than tumor region pairs.

A primer matching the constant region was used to make TCR beta cDNA from 500 to 600 ng of total RNA. Three nested multiplex PCR rounds, a slightly modified ARM-PCR method, built the TCR beta libraries. MiXCR, applied by TCRdb to the multiplex PCR reads, yields one record per CDR3 protein. Among 90,000 to 150,000 distinct CDR3 sequences, around two thirds were seen once, and the ten largest hold roughly 8.8%. Unsorted bulk tissue, about 19-30 mg of it, served as the source for co-extraction of RNA and DNA. Every tumor yielded five separate sampled regions. Material: liver tumor tissue from sampling region 1. Subset of the sample: tumor region T1, superior pole. The clonotype originates from a woman in her fifties or sixties with primary liver carcinoma and hepatitis B virus infection.

CDR3 DNA: TGTGCCATCGGTGAGCCGGAGCAGTATGGAAACACCATATATTTT. Translating gives CAIGEPEQYGNTIYF. The chain links TRBV10-3 to TRBJ1-3, with D unclear. The CDR3 length is 15 residues. Germline loops: CDR1 ENHRY, CDR2 SYGVKD.